The clone carrying this T cell receptor beta chain occurred many times. The data stem from a study of regulatory T cells in long-lasting Graves disease. Researchers made TCR beta libraries by using iRepertoire HTBI primers and running Arm-PCR on CDR3 regions. TCRdb passed the multiplex PCR reads through MiXCR, listing each CDR3 protein once. The sample lists hundreds of thousands of distinct CDR3 sequences, around 15% occurring once. Time point here: newly diagnosed GD, antithyroid drugs for less than 3 months. PBMC-extracted RNA yielded the TCR library. Diagnosing Graves' disease relied on the American Thyroid Association guidelines. The same data also contributed to another study, on T cells in Graves' hyperthyroidism and ophthalmopathy.

The sample consisted of peripheral blood mononuclear cells (PBMCs), taken at new diagnosis, from a patient treated with antithyroid drugs. This TCR was sampled from a woman between 25 and 40 years old with Graves disease.

In DNA, the CDR3 is TGTGCCAGCAGTGACGCGGGGAAAATTGTCTATGGCTACACCTTC. Amino acid sequence: CASSDAGKIVYGYTF. The chain links TRBV2 to TRBJ1-2; D gene unclear. V lost 3 bases and J lost 4, with 15 bases in between. Germline V lookup: CDR1 SNHLY, CDR2 FYNNEI. The CDR3 totals 15 residues. The complete variable domain, with remaining parts taken from reference TRBV2 and TRBJ1-2, reads EPEVTQTPSHQVTQMGQEVILRCVPISNHLYFYWYRQILGQKVEFLVSFYNNEISEKSEIFDDQFSVERPDGSNFTLKIRSTKLEDSAMYFCASSDAGKIVYGYTFGSGTRLTVV.